This T cell receptor (beta chain) was profiled in a study of CXCR3-negative and CXCR3-positive naive CD8 T cells. Study observations and caveats: Relative to CXCR3-negative naive cells, CXCR3-positive naive cells had more hydrophobic TRB CDR3s. Naive subsets showed comparable surface CD5, and TCR interaction strength was also inferred from TRB CDR3 physicochemistry.

The CDR3 length is 13 residues. CDR1 and CDR2 (germline): LNHDA, SQIVND (reference sequence). A note on this clonotype: Its cognate antigen is unknown.

The method, 5' RACE with UMI labels, was used to prepare the TRB cDNA libraries. TCRdb reprocessed the 5' RACE reads, keeping one entry per CDR3 protein, no DNA. The table for this sample gives roughly 80,000 distinct CDR3 sequences. Sequences were obtained from naive CXCR3+ CD8+ T cells from blood. Subset given: CD45RO-CCR7+CD27+CD95- naive CD8+ T cells expressing CXCR3 (TNR3+). The origin of this receptor is a human donor in good health. Some clones in this sample may be carry-over from other donors' samples. The rearrangement uses TRBV19 and TRBJ2-7; TCRdb lists TRBD2, though no DNA is available to test this call. CDR3 amino acids: CASSMRLLYEQYF. Full variable domain (outside the CDR3, taken from reference TRBV19 and TRBJ2-7): DGGITQSPKYLFRKEGQNVTLSCEQNLNHDAMYWYRQDPGQGLRLIYYSQIVNDFQKGDIAEGYSVSREKKESFPLTVTSAQKNPTAFYLCASSMRLLYEQYFGPGTRLTVT.